This is a list of T cell receptor beta chains from one sample in a study of CD8+CD57+ T cells in acquired aplastic anemia. One entry per CDR3 protein, called by TCRdb with MiXCR from the reads. This table holds hundreds of thousands of distinct CDR3 sequences, around 60% found once. Sequenced sample: sorted CD4+, CD8+, or CD8+CD57+ T cells (not recorded which) from PBMCs. These receptors came from a human donor with severe aplastic anemia or a healthy control (not recorded which). CDR3s include the opening cysteine and the closing phenylalanine or tryptophan. The order of the fields is V gene, J gene, clone size, D gene, CDR3 protein, CDR3 DNA. D genes are given only for firm matches. Rows may omit the clone size; those that give it use once, few, many or a size class.

V: TRBV25-1; J: TRBJ2-3; size: .; D: .; CDR3: CASSERQGSSTDTQYF; DNA: TGTGCCAGCAGTGAGCGGCAGGGCTCCAGCACAGATACGCAGTATTTT
V: TRBV18; J: TRBJ1-2; size: many; D: .; CDR3: CASSPEGQRNYGYTF; DNA: TGTGCCAGCTCACCGGAGGGGCAGCGAAACTATGGCTACACCTTC
V: TRBV10-3; J: TRBJ1-2; size: .; D: .; CDR3: CAIRQDLTGTYGYTF; DNA: TGTGCCATCAGACAGGATCTGACAGGTACCTATGGCTACACCTTC
V: TRBV2; J: TRBJ2-3; size: .; D: .; CDR3: CALPGKHGDTDTQYF; DNA: TGTGCCCTTCCCGGGAAACATGGGGACACAGATACGCAGTATTTT
V: TRBV7-9; J: TRBJ2-7; size: .; D: .; CDR3: CASSPEWGSSYEQYF; DNA: TGTGCCAGCAGCCCTGAGTGGGGGAGCTCCTACGAGCAGTACTTC
V: TRBV9; J: TRBJ1-1; size: .; D: .; CDR3: CASKSWAGMNTETFF; DNA: TGTGCCAGCAAATCGTGGGCTGGGATGAACACTGAAACTTTCTTT
V: TRBV6-1; J: TRBJ1-1; size: many; D: .; CDR3: CASSERGGGGSEAFF; DNA: TGTGCCAGCAGCGAACGAGGGGGGGGAGGCTCTGAAGCTTTCTTT
V: TRBV29-1; J: TRBJ2-1; size: .; D: TRBD1; CDR3: CSVDGQGFFNEQFF; DNA: TGCAGCGTCGATGGACAGGGGTTTTTCAATGAGCAGTTCTTC
V: TRBV20-1; J: TRBJ2-1; size: .; D: .; CDR3: CSARVYQIYNEQFF; DNA: TGCAGTGCTAGAGTTTACCAGATTTACAATGAGCAGTTCTTC
V: TRBV7-6; J: TRBJ2-2; size: .; D: TRBD1; CDR3: CASSTGTVNTGELFF; DNA: TGTGCCAGCAGCACCGGGACAGTGAACACCGGGGAGCTGTTTTTT
V: TRBV5-1; J: TRBJ1-4; size: many; D: .; CDR3: CASSPVSEYGEKLFF; DNA: TGCGCCAGCAGCCCGGTTAGTGAATATGGTGAAAAACTGTTTTTT
V: TRBV7-8; J: TRBJ2-5; size: once; D: .; CDR3: CASRKGEGETQYF; DNA: TGTGCCAGCAGAAAAGGGGAAGGAGAGACCCAGTACTTC
V: TRBV7-9; J: TRBJ2-3; size: .; D: .; CDR3: CASRDTGAHRTDTQYF; DNA: TGTGCCAGCAGGGATACTGGGGCACACCGCACAGATACGCAGTATTTT
V: TRBV2; J: TRBJ1-2; size: few; D: .; CDR3: CASSGASAGGGYTF; DNA: TGTGCCAGCAGTGGGGCTTCGGCAGGAGGTGGCTACACCTTC
V: TRBV19; J: TRBJ2-3; size: many; D: .; CDR3: CASSIFGPATRGALDTQYF; DNA: TGTGCCAGTAGTATCTTTGGGCCAGCGACTAGAGGAGCGCTGGATACGCAGTATTTT
V: TRBV9; J: TRBJ2-6; size: .; D: .; CDR3: CASSVKSSGANVLTF; DNA: TGTGCCAGCAGCGTAAAGAGCTCTGGGGCCAACGTCCTGACTTTC
V: TRBV11-3; J: TRBJ2-3; size: once; D: TRBD2; CDR3: CASSLTSGGATDTQYF; DNA: TGTGCCAGCAGCTTGACTAGCGGGGGGGCCACAGATACGCAGTATTTT
V: TRBV7-9; J: TRBJ2-2; size: .; D: .; CDR3: CASSYTDGELFF; DNA: TGTGCCAGCAGTTACACTGACGGGGAGCTGTTTTTT
V: TRBV19; J: TRBJ2-3; size: .; D: .; CDR3: CASGSEGDTQYF; DNA: TGTGCCAGCGGTTCGGAGGGAGATACGCAGTATTTT
V: TRBV3-1; J: TRBJ1-6; size: many; D: TRBD1; CDR3: CASSQLTGTGSYNSPLHF; DNA: TGTGCCAGCAGCCAGCTCACCGGGACAGGGAGTTATAATTCACCCCTCCACTTT
V: TRBV10-3; J: TRBJ2-1; size: .; D: TRBD2; CDR3: CASVEGGTYNEQFF; DNA: TGTGCCTCCGTGGAGGGAGGGACCTACAATGAGCAGTTCTTC
V: TRBV20-1; J: TRBJ2-5; size: few; D: .; CDR3: CSANRLAGAQETQYF; DNA: TGCAGTGCTAACCGCCTGGCAGGGGCGCAGGAGACCCAGTACTTC
V: TRBV9; J: TRBJ2-7; size: .; D: TRBD1; CDR3: CASSVGPGGQGYEQYF; DNA: TGTGCCAGCAGCGTCGGCCCAGGGGGACAGGGGTACGAGCAGTACTTC
V: TRBV20-1; J: TRBJ2-4; size: many; D: .; CDR3: CSAVGEPGTKNIQYF; DNA: TGCAGTGCAGTTGGAGAGCCTGGGACCAAAAACATTCAGTACTTC